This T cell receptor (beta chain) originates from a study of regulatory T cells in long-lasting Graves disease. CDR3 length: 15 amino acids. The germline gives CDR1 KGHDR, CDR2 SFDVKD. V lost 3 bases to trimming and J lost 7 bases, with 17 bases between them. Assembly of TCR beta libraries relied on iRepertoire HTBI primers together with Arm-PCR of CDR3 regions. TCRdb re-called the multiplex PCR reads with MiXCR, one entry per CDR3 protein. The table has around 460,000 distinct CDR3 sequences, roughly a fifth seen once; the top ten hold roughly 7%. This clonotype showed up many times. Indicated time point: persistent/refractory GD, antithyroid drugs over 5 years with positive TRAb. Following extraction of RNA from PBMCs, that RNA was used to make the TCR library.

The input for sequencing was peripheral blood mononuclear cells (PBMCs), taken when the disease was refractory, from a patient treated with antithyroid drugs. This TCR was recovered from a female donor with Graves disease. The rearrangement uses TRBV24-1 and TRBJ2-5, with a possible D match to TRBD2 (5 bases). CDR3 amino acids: CATSDPQSLRGTQYF. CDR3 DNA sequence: TGTGCCACCAGTGATCCTCAAAGCCTTCGGGGGACCCAGTACTTC.